A selection of T cell receptor beta chains follows, all from one sample in a study of CD8+ T cells in alopecia areata. Here immunoSEQ multiplex PCR was the method, and the copy in TCRdb shows in-frame clones only, minus some. The repertoire holds nearly 95,000 clones, with around 71% as singletons. The source material was CD8+ T cells sorted from blood, sampled around week 44, from a patient treated with tofacitinib. These receptors came from a human donor with alopecia areata. Both conserved end residues are part of each CDR3.

14 | TRBJ2-7 | TRBV13 | CASSGPPRTYEQYF
13 | TRBJ1-2 | TRBV29-1 | CSAQGGINYGYTF
15 | TRBJ1-1 | TRBV4-3 | CASSQDRGIRTEAFF
17 | TRBJ2-1 | TRBV9 | CASSVPLSGGPSDEQFF
14 | TRBJ2-1 | TRBV5-6 | CASSPEGGPRWQFF
13 | TRBJ1-1 | TRBV9 | CASSKQGSAEAFF
14 | TRBJ1-1 | TRBV19 | CASNPRGGNTEAFF
14 | TRBJ1-1 | TRBV14 | CASSQGSVNTEAFF
15 | TRBJ1-2 | TRBV15 | CATSRDRQGVYGYTF
13 | TRBJ2-4 | TRBV29-1 | CSVDGIAGDIQYF